The 28 T cell receptor beta chains listed next were all sequenced from one sample in a study of blood T cell repertoires in COVID-19. This table comes from immunoSEQ multiplex PCR, and its TCRdb copy is limited to in-frame clones, with some not included. Of some 240,000 clones in the sample, 80% to 90% were seen once. Sequenced input: peripheral blood. The receptors originated from a woman between 35 and 50 years old who had recovered from COVID-19.

The chain joins TRBV7-8 to TRBJ2-4; D call uncertain. The germline V and J ends were trimmed by 1 base and 0 bases, with 10 bases remaining between them. The CDR3 loop spans 16 amino acids. The germline gives CDR1 SGHVS, CDR2 FQNEAQ. The CDR3 sequence is CASSLEEELAKNIQYF. The CDR3 DNA sequence: TGTGCCAGCAGCTTAGAAGAGGAACTAGCCAAAAACATTCAGTACTTC.

The rearrangement joins TRBV7-8 to TRBJ1-2; D is ambiguous. The V gene lost 1 base and the J gene lost 7 bases, with 13 bases spanning the gap. Germline V gene lookup returns CDR1 SGHVS and CDR2 FQNEAQ. This CDR3 is 14 amino acids long. CDR3 sequence (DNA): TGTGCCAGCAGCTTAGGTTTAGAGTCCGGTGGCTACACCTTC. Translation: CASSLGLESGGYTF.

The V gene is TRBV18, the J gene TRBJ2-1; possible D gene TRBD2, 6 bases. Trimming removed 4 bases from V and 1 base from J, with 14 bases in between. Germline V gene lookup returns CDR1 KGHSH and CDR2 LQKENI. This CDR3 is 16 amino acids long. CDR3 bases: TGTGCCAGCTCACTAGGGACTTTCACATCCTACAATGAGCAGTTCTTC. This gives the protein CASSLGTFTSYNEQFF.

V and J are TRBV7-2 and TRBJ1-5; 7 positions agree with TRBD1. After removal of 5 bases from V and 2 bases from J, the junction contained 3 bases not matched to a gene. The CDR3 spans 14 residues. Germline values: CDR1 SGHTA, CDR2 FQGNSA. CDR3 coding DNA: TGTGCCAGCAGCGAGGGGGCGGGCAATCAGCCCCAGCATTTT. Its protein product is CASSEGAGNQPQHF.

This chain connects TRBV7-2 to TRBJ2-5; D gene unclear. The CDR3 contains 13 residues. Per germline, CDR1 SGHTA and CDR2 FQGNSA. The V and J ends lost 3 bases and 4 bases respectively, with 9 bases between them. The CDR3 nucleotides read TGTGCCAGCAGCTTGGCAGGTCGAGAGACCCAGTACTTC. This translates into CASSLAGRETQYF.

This rearrangement joins TRBV19 to TRBJ1-2; unclear D gene. The CDR3 contains 14 residues. CDR1 is LNHDA and CDR2 is SQIVND in the germline V gene (reference sequence). The V gene lost 8 bases and the J gene lost 3 bases, with 16 bases spanning the gap. The CDR3 sequence is CASGDVSGHYGYTF. DNA of the CDR3: TGTGCCAGTGGTGATGTAAGCGGTCACTATGGCTACACCTTC.

The genes are TRBV18 and TRBJ1-2, with 8 nucleotides matching TRBD1. CDR3 length equals 15 residues. After removal of 3 bases from V and 6 bases from J, the junction contained 9 bases not matched to a gene. Germline-derived CDR1 and CDR2 are KGHSH and LQKENI. CDR3 loop: CASSPGQGAMDGYTF. CDR3 nucleotide sequence: TGTGCCAGCTCACCCGGACAGGGAGCGATGGATGGCTACACCTTC.

This rearrangement joins TRBV19 to TRBJ1-1; 11 nucleotides agree with TRBD1. CDR1 is LNHDA, CDR2 SQIVND, per germline (reference sequence). The CDR3 covers 15 residues. V shed 3 bases and J 1 base; nucleotides not matched to a gene: 1. The CDR3 region is CASSMDRGQNTEAFF. In DNA, the CDR3 is TGTGCCAGTAGTATGGACAGGGGGCAGAACACTGAAGCTTTCTTT.

This clone was detected only once. The chain uses TRBV5-1 and TRBJ1-1; the D gene is possibly TRBD1 (5 bases). The CDR3 spans 15 residues. Per germline, CDR1 SGHRS and CDR2 YFSETQ. V dropped 0 bases and J dropped 5 bases, with 14 bases sitting between them. CDR3 DNA: TGCGCCAGCAGCTTGGCTGCGGGGGGAGGGACTGAAGCTTTCTTT. Its translation: CASSLAAGGGTEAFF. Drawing the rest from reference TRBV5-1 and TRBJ1-1, the complete variable domain is KAGVTQTPRYLIKTRGQQVTLSCSPISGHRSVSWYQQTPGQGLQFLFEYFSETQRNKGNFPGRFSGRQFSNSRSEMNVSTLELGDSALYLCASSLAAGGGTEAFFGQGTRLTVV.

The J gene is TRBJ1-5, the V gene TRBV7-2; 7 nucleotides line up with TRBD1. The CDR3 consists of 16 residues. V lost 4 bases and J lost 4; bases outside the gene matches: 10. Germline loops: CDR1 SGHTA, CDR2 FQGNSA. This CDR3 is CASSSTGQVSNQPQHF. CDR3 in DNA: TGTGCCAGCAGCTCGACTGGACAGGTTTCTAATCAGCCCCAGCATTTT. Complete variable domain (other parts from reference TRBV7-2 and TRBJ1-5): GAGVSQSPSNKVTEKGKDVELRCDPISGHTALYWYRQSLGQGLEFLIYFQGNSAPDKSGLPSDRFSAERTGGSVSTLTIQRTQQEDSAVYLCASSSTGQVSNQPQHFGDGTRLSIL.

The gene calls are TRBV7-6 and TRBJ2-1; TRBD2 matches 11 bases. There are 19 residues in the CDR3. Trimming removed 4 bases from V and 6 bases from J; junction bases left unmatched: 17. The germline CDR1 and CDR2 sequences are SGHVS and FNYEAQ. As DNA, the CDR3 is TGTGCCAGCAGCTCCCAGCCCGAATCGATAGCGGGGGGGCGCAATGAGCAGTTCTTC. It translates to CASSSQPESIAGGRNEQFF.

This clone was counted a single time. The chain has TRBV7-9 and TRBJ2-5; 7 bases match TRBD2. After removal of 1 base from V and 5 bases from J, the junction contained 4 bases not matched to a gene. This CDR3 region has 14 residues. The germline V gene encodes CDR1 SEHNR and CDR2 FQNEAQ (reference sequence). CDR3: CASSLVYGGETQYF. The CDR3 DNA reads TGTGCCAGCAGCTTAGTCTACGGGGGGGAGACCCAGTACTTC. The variable domain in full, completed from reference TRBV7-9 and TRBJ2-5, reads DTGVSQNPRHKITKRGQNVTFRCDPISEHNRLYWYRQTLGQGPEFLTYFQNEAQLEKSRLLSDRFSAERPKGSFSTLEIQRTEQGDSAMYLCASSLVYGGETQYFGPGTRLLVL.

The chain recombines TRBV18 with TRBJ2-7; tentatively, D is TRBD1 (6 bases). CDR1 is KGHSH, CDR2 LQKENI, per germline. The CDR3 runs 12 residues. Trimming took off 6 bases at V and 5 bases at J, with 11 bases between the two ends. For the CDR3, the DNA is TGTGCCAGCTCCCCCACAGGGAACGAGCAGTACTTC. Translation: CASSPTGNEQYF.

The chain couples TRBV11-3 to TRBJ2-1; D may be TRBD2 (5 bases). Deletions cut 5 bases from V and 9 bases from J, with 11 bases between. Per the germline V gene, CDR1 is SGHNT and CDR2 is YENEEA. The CDR3 sequence is 12 residues long. CDR3 coding DNA: TGTGCCAGCAGCCCCCCTGGAGGTGAGCAGTTCTTC. Translation: CASSPPGGEQFF.

V usage is TRBV6-5 and J usage is TRBJ1-2; D might be TRBD1 (6 bases). The V gene lost 4 bases and the J gene lost 8 bases, with 20 bases spanning the gap. This CDR3 has 15 residues. From germline, CDR1 is MNHEY and CDR2 SVGAGI. In DNA, the CDR3 is TGTGCCAGCAGTTTAGCCGGGGGGGGCACGAAGGGCTACACCTTC. It is translated as CASSLAGGGTKGYTF.

The V call is TRBV10-3, the J call TRBJ2-7; 8 bases agree with TRBD2. Germline V gene sequence: CDR1 ENHRY, CDR2 SYGVKD. This CDR3 is 14 amino acids long. With 5 bases clipped from V and 7 bases from J, the junction kept 10 bases outside the gene matches. Here the CDR3 reads CAISWSGGGREQYF. CDR3 DNA: TGTGCCATCAGTTGGAGCGGGGGTGGTAGGGAGCAGTACTTC.

The V and J genes are TRBV5-6 and TRBJ1-5; 7 bases line up with TRBD1. V shed 3 bases, J shed 6 bases, and the junction held 6 bases outside the gene matches. Germline V lookup: CDR1 SGHDT, CDR2 YYEEEE. There are 14 residues in the CDR3. This CDR3 is CASSSRQGSQPQHF. The DNA for the CDR3 is TGTGCCAGCAGCTCCCGACAGGGCAGTCAGCCCCAGCATTTT.

The rearrangement links TRBV13 to TRBJ1-6, with 9 bases aligning to TRBD1. This CDR3 region has 14 residues. Looked up from germline, CDR1 is PRHDT and CDR2 is FYEKMQ (reference sequence). The V gene end was trimmed by 5 bases and the J gene end by 10 bases; junction bases not matched to a gene: 6. CDR3 sequence (DNA): TGTGCCAGCAGCGTCACAGGGGGCAGATCACCCCTCCACTTT. This codes for CASSVTGGRSPLHF.

This chain links TRBV7-9 with TRBJ2-5; TRBD2 might be the D (6 bases). Trimming took 4 bases from V and 3 from J, leaving 21 bases between them. The CDR3 has 17 amino acids. Looked up from germline, CDR1 is SEHNR and CDR2 is FQNEAQ (reference sequence). The CDR3 DNA reads as TGTGCCAGCAGCTCGATTCGGGGGAAGAGGGGAAAAGAGACCCAGTACTTC. Amino acids: CASSSIRGKRGKETQYF.

The chain uses TRBV6-2 or TRBV6-3 and TRBJ2-3; D remains unclear. The CDR3 is made up of 12 amino acids. V lost 4 bases to trimming and J lost 14 bases, with 16 bases between them. Germline loops: CDR1 MNHEY, CDR2 SVGEGT. CDR3 sequence (DNA): TGTGCCAGCAGTTCGGTTGAGTTTATGTGGTATTTT. It codes for CASSSVEFMWYF.

V is TRBV18 and J is TRBJ1-5; the D is unclear. Deletions cut 3 bases from V and 8 bases from J, with 11 bases between. The CDR3 loop spans 13 amino acids. CDR1 KGHSH and CDR2 LQKENI come from the germline V gene. The CDR3 DNA reads TGTGCCAGCTCACCGATGTCAGATGAGCCCCAGCATTTT. Translated: CASSPMSDEPQHF.

The CDR3 protein is CSVEPGDSETYEQYF. The CDR3 DNA reads TGCAGCGTTGAACCGGGGGACAGCGAGACCTACGAGCAGTACTTC. This rearrangement joins TRBV29-1 to TRBJ2-7; D possibly corresponds to TRBD1 (7 bases). The CDR3 runs to 15 residues. The V gene lost 2 bases and the J gene lost 2 bases, with 16 bases spanning the gap. CDR1 SQVTM and CDR2 ANQGSEA come from the germline V gene.

The rearrangement links TRBV6-2 or TRBV6-3 to TRBJ1-5; no clear D. V lost 3 bases, J lost 0 bases, and 6 bases lay in between. This CDR3 contains 14 residues. CDR1 MNHEY and CDR2 SVGEGT come from the germline V gene. This CDR3 is CASSYEISNQPQHF. CDR3 bases: TGTGCCAGCAGTTATGAGATTAGCAATCAGCCCCAGCATTTT.

The CDR3 spells CATSVPGVYTDTQYF. The DNA for the CDR3 is TGTGCCACCAGTGTCCCCGGGGTGTACACAGATACGCAGTATTTT. This chain links TRBV24-1 with TRBJ2-3; tentatively, D is TRBD2 (5 bases). Trimming cost V 5 bases and J 2 bases, with 13 bases left between them. The CDR3 sequence is 15 residues long. Germline CDR1 reads KGHDR; CDR2 reads SFDVKD.

This clone has only one observation. The genes are TRBV12-5 and TRBJ1-1; no definite D call. Looked up from germline, CDR1 is LGHNT and CDR2 is FRNRAP. The CDR3 runs 17 residues. The V and J ends lost 0 bases and 2 bases respectively, with 16 bases between them. CDR3 in amino acids: CASGLVPGSGKNTEAFF. CDR3 DNA sequence: TGTGCTAGTGGTTTGGTACCTGGTTCGGGGAAAAACACTGAAGCTTTCTTT.

The chain uses TRBV5-4 and TRBJ1-1; tentative D call: TRBD1 (6 bases). Trimming stripped 7 bases from V and 0 bases from J, with 13 bases between. The CDR3 runs 14 residues. Germline V CDR1 and CDR2: SGHNT, YYREEE (reference sequence). The CDR3 spells CASASGALNTEAFF. CDR3 DNA sequence: TGTGCCAGCGCCTCAGGGGCTTTGAACACTGAAGCTTTCTTT.

This CDR3 reads CASSENGLNTEAFF. The CDR3 DNA follows: TGTGCCAGCAGTGAAAACGGGTTGAACACTGAAGCTTTCTTT. V usage is TRBV6-1 and J usage is TRBJ1-1; D is unclear. V dropped 2 bases and J dropped 0 bases, with 7 bases sitting between them. Germline CDR1 reads MNHNS; CDR2 reads SASEGT. The CDR3 length is 14 residues.

This clone was counted a few times. V gene TRBV30 combines with J gene TRBJ2-2, with D tentatively TRBD1 (6 bases). Per the germline V gene, CDR1 is GTSNPN and CDR2 is SVGIG (reference sequence). V dropped 3 bases and J dropped 3 bases, with 11 bases sitting between them. The CDR3 spans 14 residues. The CDR3 region has the DNA TGTGCCTGGAGGTTGGACAGCGACACCGGGGAGCTGTTTTTT. It is translated as CAWRLDSDTGELFF.